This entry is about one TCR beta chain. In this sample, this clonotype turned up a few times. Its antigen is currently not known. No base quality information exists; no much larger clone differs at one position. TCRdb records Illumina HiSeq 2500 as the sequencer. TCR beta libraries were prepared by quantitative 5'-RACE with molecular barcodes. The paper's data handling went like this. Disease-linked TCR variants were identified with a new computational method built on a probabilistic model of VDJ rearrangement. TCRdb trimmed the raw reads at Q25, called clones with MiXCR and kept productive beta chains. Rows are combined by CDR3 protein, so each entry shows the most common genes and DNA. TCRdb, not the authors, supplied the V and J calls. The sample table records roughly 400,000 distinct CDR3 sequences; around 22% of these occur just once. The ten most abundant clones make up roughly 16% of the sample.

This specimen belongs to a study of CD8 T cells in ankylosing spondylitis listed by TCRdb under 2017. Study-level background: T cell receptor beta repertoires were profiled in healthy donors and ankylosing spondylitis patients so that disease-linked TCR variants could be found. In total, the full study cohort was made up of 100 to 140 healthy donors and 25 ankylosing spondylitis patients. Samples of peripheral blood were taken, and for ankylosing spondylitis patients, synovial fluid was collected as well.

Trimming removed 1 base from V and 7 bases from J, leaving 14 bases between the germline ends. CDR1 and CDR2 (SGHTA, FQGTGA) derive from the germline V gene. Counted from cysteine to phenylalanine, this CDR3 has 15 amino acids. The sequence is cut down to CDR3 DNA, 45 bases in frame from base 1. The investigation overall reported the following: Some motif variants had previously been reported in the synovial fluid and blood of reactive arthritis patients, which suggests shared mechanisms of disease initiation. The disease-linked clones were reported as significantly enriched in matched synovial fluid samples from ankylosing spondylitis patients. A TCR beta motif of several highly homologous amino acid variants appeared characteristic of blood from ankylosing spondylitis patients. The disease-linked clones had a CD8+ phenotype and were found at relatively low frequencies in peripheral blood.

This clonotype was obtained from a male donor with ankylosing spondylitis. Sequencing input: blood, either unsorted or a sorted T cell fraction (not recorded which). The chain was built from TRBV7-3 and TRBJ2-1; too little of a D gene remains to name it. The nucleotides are TGTGCCAGCAGCTTAAGTTCCAGCGCGCAGAATGAGCAGTTCTTC. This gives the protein CASSLSSSAQNEQFF.